This T cell receptor (beta chain) emerged from a study of cytomegalovirus exposure and HLA in healthy donors. Findings and caveats of the study: As was reported, the HLA-A and HLA-B alleles of most subjects were accurately predicted from TCR beta sequences. Many donors shared some public TCRs, even though most TCR sequences were rare. Sequencing depth roughly uniform across donors was assumed in presence/absence analyses.

Researchers ran the PCR with 60 Vbeta and 13 Jbeta primers. This table comes from immunoSEQ multiplex PCR, and its TCRdb copy is limited to in-frame clones, with some not included. The table records some 90,000 clones, 70% of them present only once. With respect to this clone: The antigen is undetermined.

This CDR3 spans 15 amino acids. J lost 4 bases, V lost 5 bases, and 4 bases had no gene match. CDR1 SGHAT and CDR2 FQNNGV come from the germline V gene. The sequencing sample was made of PBMCs. The rearrangement uses TRBV11-2 and TRBJ2-4; 11 bases align to TRBD2. This TCR derives from a man aged 50 or older in good health and CMV-seronegative. CDR3 DNA sequence: TGTGCCAGCAGCGAAGGGACTAGCGGAAAAAACATTCAGTACTTC. As protein: CASSEGTSGKNIQYF.